The 4 T cell receptor beta chains below come from one sample, sequenced in a study of cytomegalovirus exposure and HLA in healthy donors (dated by TCRdb to 2017 to 2019). Library preparation was by the immunoSEQ multiplex PCR assay. The source is immuneACCESS, and TCRdb retained only in-frame sequences with V and J called. Part of the clones is not carried over; for the studies checked, unresolved V genes explain less than half of this, and the remainder is unexplained. The sample data list about 73,000 clones, and approximately 94% of these were observed just once. The leading ten clones occupy about 0.93% of the sample. The specimen sequenced was PBMCs. The receptors originated from a woman younger than 35 in good health and CMV-seronegative.

A remark on this clone: This sample also contains other DNA sequences that code for the same CDR3. The chain employs TRBV18 and TRBJ1-4; D not certain. With 1 base removed from V and 0 bases from J, the gap between germline ends came to 6 bases. Germline V gene lookup returns CDR1 KGHSH and CDR2 LQKENI. This CDR3 region has 15 residues. The CDR3 is CASSPRRATNEKLFF. The CDR3 nucleotides are TGTGCCAGCTCACCACGGCGGGCAACTAATGAAAAACTGTTTTTT.

This chain links TRBV19 with TRBJ2-5; the D gene is possibly TRBD2 (5 bases). Germline values: CDR1 LNHDA, CDR2 SQIVND (reference sequence). There are 12 residues in the CDR3. Trimming shortened V by 5 bases and J by 5 bases, and 9 bases separated the two germline ends. The CDR3 spells CASSALAETQYF. The CDR3 DNA follows: TGTGCCAGTAGTGCGTTAGCGGAGACCCAGTACTTC.

This sequence joins TRBV6-1 and TRBJ2-5, with TRBD1 identical over 9 bases. Germline V lookup: CDR1 MNHNS, CDR2 SASEGT. The length of the CDR3 is 15 residues. J gave up 5 bases and V 0 bases, and 4 bases lay outside the gene matches. CDR3 nucleotides: TGTGCCAGCAGTGAAGCGACAGGGGGGGTGGAGACCCAGTACTTC. It codes for CASSEATGGVETQYF.

This sequence joins TRBV21-1 and TRBJ2-7; TRBD1, the table's D call, was not compared with the DNA. TRBV21-1 is deemed a pseudogene. The CDR3 loop spans 14 amino acids. The DNA of the CDR3 is TGTGCCAGCAGGCCGGGACAGGGGGCTGGCGAGCAGTACTTC. It codes for CASRPGQGAGEQYF.